These 23 T cell receptor beta chains share one sample of origin, sequenced in a study of CD8+CD57+ T cells in acquired aplastic anemia. The template used for profiling TCR beta VDJ and CDR3 was genomic DNA. TCRdb called the reads again in MiXCR, with one record for every CDR3 protein. The table shows 400,000 to 450,000 distinct CDR3 sequences, with just under 70% occurring only once. Sequenced sample: sorted CD4+, CD8+, or CD8+CD57+ T cells (not recorded which) from PBMCs. The receptors derive from a human donor in good health, serving as a control.

V gene TRBV9 combines with J gene TRBJ2-1; D could derive from TRBD1 or TRBD2 (5 bases each). With 1 base removed from V and 8 bases from J, the gap between germline ends came to 13 bases. This CDR3 is 14 amino acids long. Germline lookup yields CDR1 SGDLS and CDR2 YYNGEE. Written as DNA, the CDR3 is TGTGCCAGCAGCGTAACGGGGACCCCAGATGAGCAGTTCTTC. It yields the protein CASSVTGTPDEQFF.

This clonotype was counted a single time. Compared with germline, one end of the junction differs, possibly owing to a read error. This chain connects TRBV13 to TRBJ1-1; no definite D call. CDR3 length: 13 amino acids. CDR1 and CDR2 (germline): PRHDT, FYEKMQ (reference sequence). As DNA, the CDR3 is TGCGCCAGCAGCCCGGAGGTTCACACTGAAGCTTTCTTT. It specifies CASSPEVHTEAFF.

This clonotype was seen a handful of times. V and J are TRBV11-1 and TRBJ2-7, with TRBD2 as a possible D gene (5 bases). Germline assignment: CDR1 SGHAT and CDR2 FQDESV (reference sequence). The CDR3 is 14 amino acids. The V end was cut by 1 base, the J end by 4 bases, with 11 bases between. The CDR3 here is CASSLEDSVYEQYF. In DNA form, the CDR3 reads TGTGCCAGCAGCTTAGAGGACTCAGTGTACGAGCAGTACTTC.

V is TRBV10-2 and J is TRBJ2-7; 13 nucleotides agree with TRBD2. The DNA end lines up better with TRBJ2-5; the J call may be wrong. Germline V lookup: CDR1 WSHSY, CDR2 SAAADI. This CDR3 has 15 residues. CDR3 amino acids: CASSTGLAGQETQYF. In DNA, the CDR3 is TGCGCCAGCAGTACGGGACTAGCGGGACAAGAGACCCAGTACTTC.

At least ten counts were recorded for this clonotype. The V and J genes are TRBV18 and TRBJ2-7, with 7 bases identical to TRBD1. This CDR3 region has 14 residues. Germline values: CDR1 KGHSH, CDR2 LQKENI. The V segment lost 4 bases and the J segment 2 bases; nucleotides outside the gene matches: 5. DNA for the CDR3: TGTGCCAGCTCACTTGATCAGGGGGCCTACGAGCAGTACTTC. Protein product: CASSLDQGAYEQYF.

V gene TRBV5-1 combines with J gene TRBJ2-5; unclear D gene. Trimming shortened V by 0 bases and J by 0 bases, and 9 bases separated the two germline ends. The CDR3 spans 15 residues. Germline V lookup: CDR1 SGHRS, CDR2 YFSETQ. CDR3 nucleotides: TGCGCCAGCAGCTTGGGAGGCATGGACCAAGAGACCCAGTACTTC. Its translation: CASSLGGMDQETQYF.

V usage is TRBV7-9 and J usage is TRBJ2-2, with D perhaps matching TRBD2 (6 bases). V was trimmed by 5 bases and J by 6 bases, leaving 16 bases between them. Germline loops: CDR1 SEHNR, CDR2 FQNEAQ (reference sequence). This CDR3 spans 15 amino acids. The CDR3 DNA sequence: TGTGCCAGCAGCAGCGCGGGAAATTTCTCCGGGGAGCTGTTTTTT. This gives the protein CASSSAGNFSGELFF.

The V call is TRBV5-1, the J call TRBJ1-6; the D is unclear. The CDR3 contains 14 residues. Trimming left V 4 bases short and J 11 bases short, with 16 bases between. Germline assignment: CDR1 SGHRS and CDR2 YFSETQ. Here the CDR3 DNA reads TGCGCCAGCAGCCCTCAGATACGCAGTACACCCCTCCACTTT. Its translation: CASSPQIRSTPLHF. Based on the CDR3 plus reference TRBV5-1 and TRBJ1-6, the full variable domain is KAGVTQTPRYLIKTRGQQVTLSCSPISGHRSVSWYQQTPGQGLQFLFEYFSETQRNKGNFPGRFSGRQFSNSRSEMNVSTLELGDSALYLCASSPQIRSTPLHFGNGTRLTVT.

In regard to this clonotype: At one end, the junction sequence differs from germline, possibly due to a read error. This sequence joins TRBV9 and TRBJ2-2; the D is unclear. Germline CDR1 reads SGDLS; CDR2 reads YYNGEE. The CDR3 has 13 amino acids. CDR3: CASSRDRTGDLLF. The CDR3 DNA sequence: TGTGCCAGCAGCCGAGACCGCACCGGAGATCTGTTGTTT.

J is TRBJ1-2 and V is TRBV20-1, with D unclear. Trimming pared 3 bases from V and 12 bases from J, leaving 17 bases between. The CDR3 has 12 residues. CDR1 is DFQATT, CDR2 SNEGSKA, per germline (reference sequence). The CDR3 DNA sequence: TGCAGTGCTAGCATCGGGCGCAATCAGCACACCTTC. As protein: CSASIGRNQHTF.

The gene calls are TRBV9 and TRBJ1-1; D gene unclear. V was cut by 4 bases and J by 0 bases, with 13 bases left in between. CDR1 is SGDLS and CDR2 is YYNGEE in the germline V gene. The CDR3 loop spans 15 amino acids. The CDR3 loop is CASSFSGPVNTEAFF. For the CDR3, the DNA is TGTGCCAGCAGCTTCTCCGGACCAGTGAACACTGAAGCTTTCTTT.

This clonotype was seen repeatedly, ten times or more. This chain connects TRBV6-1 to TRBJ1-4; D is unresolved. This CDR3 is 14 amino acids long. Germline V gives CDR1 MNHNS, CDR2 SASEGT. V shed 2 bases and J shed 8 bases, with 12 bases lying between them. CDR3: CASSELTVGEKLFF. DNA of the CDR3: TGTGCCAGCAGTGAATTGACGGTTGGCGAAAAACTGTTTTTT.

V and J are TRBV11-1 and TRBJ1-6; D is unresolved. Germline V gives CDR1 SGHAT, CDR2 FQDESV (reference sequence). This CDR3 contains 17 residues. The V end lost 4 bases, the J end lost 4 bases, and 17 bases lay between the germline ends. The DNA of the CDR3 is TGTGCCAGCAGCTCAAGTGCGGCTTCAACGTATAATTCACCCCTCCACTTT. It yields the protein CASSSSAASTYNSPLHF.

About this clonotype: A junction end diverges from the germline sequence, so it may reflect a read error. This rearrangement joins TRBV20-1 to TRBJ2-3; 10 bases are shared with TRBD1. This CDR3 is 14 amino acids long. The germline CDR1 and CDR2 sequences are DFQATT and SNEGSKA (reference sequence). For the CDR3, the DNA is TGCAGTGCTAACGGACAGGGGGTGCAAGATAGGCAGTATTTT. Amino acid sequence: CSANGQGVQDRQYF.

CDR3 coding DNA: TGTGCCAGCAGCGTTCGCGGCGGAGGCGACATTGCACATACGCAGTATTTT. It specifies CASSVRGGGDIAHTQYF. The chain uses TRBV9 and TRBJ2-3, with D possibly matching TRBD2 (5 bases). Germline V CDR1 and CDR2: SGDLS, YYNGEE. V lost 2 bases, J lost 7 bases, and 23 bases lay in between. The CDR3 runs 17 residues.

For this clonotype: The conserved phenylalanine or tryptophan is not found at the CDR3 terminus, so this likely reflects a read error. The CDR3 protein is CSATRRGYEQYL. CDR3 bases: TGCAGTGCTACGAGGCGGGGATACGAGCAGTACCTC. The J gene is TRBJ2-7, the V gene TRBV20-1; TRBD2 is a possible D gene (6 bases). The germline V and J ends were trimmed by 4 bases and 4 bases, with 11 bases remaining between them. CDR1 and CDR2 from the germline V gene are DFQATT and SNEGSKA (reference sequence). The CDR3 is 12 amino acids.

The sample holds a few counts of this clonotype. This may stem from a read error, because a much larger clone lies one nucleotide away. This sequence joins TRBV6-1 and TRBJ1-1; 8 bases align to TRBD1. The germline gives CDR1 MNHNS, CDR2 SASEGT. The CDR3 length is 14 residues. In nucleotides, the CDR3 is TGTGCCAGCAGTCAACAGGGGGAGAACACTGTAGCTTTCTTT. Protein: CASSQQGENTVAFF.

This clonotype was detected ten times or more. The chain links TRBV4-3 to TRBJ2-1; the D gene is possibly TRBD2 (7 bases). With 0 bases removed from V and 8 bases from J, the gap between germline ends came to 14 bases. Germline CDR1 reads LGHNA; CDR2 reads YSLEER. The CDR3 sequence is 15 residues long. Here the CDR3 DNA reads TGCGCCAGCAGCCAAGAGAAAGGGGGGGCAGATGAGCAGTTCTTC. Protein product: CASSQEKGGADEQFF.

About this clonotype itself: An end of the junction differs from the germline gene, which may be a read error. The chain links TRBV7-2 to TRBJ2-7; D is possibly TRBD1 (5 bases). The CDR3 loop spans 14 amino acids. The germline gives CDR1 SGHTA, CDR2 FQGNSA. CDR3 in DNA: TGTGCCAGCAGCTTACATTTGGGTCCCAACAGGCAATATTTC. It yields the protein CASSLHLGPNRQYF.

This clonotype was observed a single time. The rearrangement links TRBV29-1 to TRBJ2-1, with 8 nucleotides matching TRBD1. This CDR3 is built from 14 residues. Germline V gene lookup returns CDR1 SQVTM and CDR2 ANQGSEA. J lost 5 bases, V lost 7 bases, and 10 bases had no gene match. CDR3 nucleotide sequence: TGCAGCGCGATAGCCGGACAGGGTAACAATGAGCAGTTCTTC. Translating gives CSAIAGQGNNEQFF.

The V gene is TRBV20-1, the J gene TRBJ1-5; 11 bases map to TRBD1. The CDR3 is made up of 20 amino acids. V lost 0 bases, J lost 0 bases, and 13 bases stayed unmatched. Germline assignment: CDR1 DFQATT and CDR2 SNEGSKA (reference sequence). This CDR3 is CSARETTGTGGFNSNQPQHF. The CDR3 nucleotides are TGCAGTGCTAGAGAGACTACCGGGACAGGGGGATTCAATAGCAATCAGCCCCAGCATTTT.

This clonotype was seen repeatedly, ten times or more. The rearrangement links TRBV11-2 to TRBJ1-1; D is unresolved. Trimming left V 3 bases short and J 4 bases short, with 3 bases between. In germline, CDR1 is SGHAT, CDR2 FQNNGV. This CDR3 has 11 amino acids. CDR3 sequence (DNA): TGTGCCAGCAGCTTGTTCACTGAAGCTTTCTTT. Protein sequence: CASSLFTEAFF.

The V and J genes are TRBV7-3 and TRBJ1-6; TRBD1 agrees at 7 bases. Trimming took 9 bases from V and 5 from J; bases not matched to a gene: 19. From germline, CDR1 is SGHTA and CDR2 FQGTGA. The CDR3 runs 18 residues. CDR3 region: CASSIELAGDRNNSPLHF. CDR3 nucleotides: TGTGCCAGTAGTATAGAGCTCGCTGGGGACAGAAATAATTCACCCCTCCACTTT.